The entry below gives a single TCR beta chain sequence along with its context. This sample was included in a study of blood T cells in healthy people across ages. Alongside a J-beta primer mix, a sample-barcoded 5' primer served in a second PCR lasting roughly 6 to 11 cycles. One entry per CDR3 protein, called by TCRdb with MiXCR from the 5' RACE reads. The data hold around 1,000,000 distinct CDR3 sequences, with approximately 25% observed a single time. The CDR3 runs 18 residues. Deletions cut 1 base from V and 0 bases from J, with 19 bases between. CDR1 and CDR2 from the germline V gene are DFQATT and SNEGSKA (reference sequence). Per sample, extraction of total RNA gave at least 5.5 micrograms in every case. These sequences were also reported in another study, on T cells of mothers and their children. That study reports: Study donors consisted of a few healthy Caucasian mothers and their six children. The search for persistent microchimeric T cell clones detected none.

The chain has TRBV20-1 and TRBJ1-3; no reliable D call. The sequencing sample was made of blood. This clonotype was sampled from a girl aged 2 to 10 in good health. The CDR3 sequence: CSARVGVLTSISGNTIYF. CDR3 nucleotides: TGCAGTGCTAGAGTTGGGGTGCTGACGAGTATCTCTGGAAACACCATATATTTT.